This T cell receptor beta chain was found in a study of T cells in Graves' hyperthyroidism and ophthalmopathy. Study-wide points: By a 13 V-J model, ophthalmopathy was set apart from stable hyperthyroidism.

Details on this clonotype: Its antigen is currently unknown. Relative to the germline gene, one junction end is altered; a read error may explain this.

Germline V gives CDR1 ENHRY, CDR2 SYGVKD. The CDR3 has 13 residues. Stability of Graves' hyperthyroidism was defined as absent ophthalmopathy progression within 18 months. Cells are PBMCs isolated from about 10 ml of fresh blood. TCR beta CDR3 sequences were amplified from RNA transcripts. Carried out on the TCR CDR3, a first-round RT-PCR used the HTBI primer set. MiXCR was run by TCRdb on the multiplex PCR reads, yielding one entry per CDR3 protein. This sample has a few hundred thousand distinct CDR3 sequences, with approximately 20% found just once. Sequenced material: blood. The sequence derives from a man aged 40-49 years with Graves' hyperthyroidism. V usage is TRBV10-3 and J usage is TRBJ2-1, with D possibly matching TRBD2 (6 bases). The CDR3 reads CAIFQADYDEQFF. The DNA for the CDR3 is TGTGCCATCTTTCAAGCGGACTACGATGAGCAGTTCTTC.